The rows below give T cell receptor beta chains drawn from one sample of a study of beta chain features in type 1 diabetes. Only in-frame clones appear in the TCRdb table, and some are missing; sequencing was by immunoSEQ multiplex PCR. The sample yields 250,000 to 350,000 clones, 14% seen once. Input material: naive CD4+ T cells from blood. The receptors here all came from a man aged 25 to 40 with type 1 diabetes. Both conserved end residues are part of each CDR3. The D gene is left open where the match is weak. Some rows have no size entry. The others give once, few or many, or a class for an expanded clone.

few,TRBJ2-3,TRBV29-1,TRBD1,TGCAGCGTTCTCCCAAACAGGGGCGCAGATACGCAGTATTTT,CSVLPNRGADTQYF
.,TRBJ2-1,TRBV14,TRBD2,TGTGCCAGCAGCCAAGATGGGCGGGAGACGCTTGAGCAGTTCTTC,CASSQDGRETLEQFF
few,TRBJ2-1,TRBV19,.,TGTGCCAGTAGTATAGAGCGAGACAATGAGCAGTTCTTC,CASSIERDNEQFF
few,TRBJ2-7,TRBV9,TRBD2,TGTGCCAGCAGCGTGACCCCTACTAGCGGGGGTCTCGAGCAGTACTTC,CASSVTPTSGGLEQYF
few,TRBJ2-5,TRBV11-2,TRBD2,TGTGCCAGCAGCTTATGGGCGGGAGGGATCCAGGAGACCCAGTACTTC,CASSLWAGGIQETQYF
.,TRBJ2-7,TRBV7-6,.,TGTGCCAGCAGCTTAACACTAACGGGCGGGGACAGAGAGCAGTACTTC,CASSLTLTGGDREQYF
few,TRBJ2-1,TRBV29-1,.,TGCAGCGTTGAAAAGCTATCGTACAATGAGCAGTTCTTC,CSVEKLSYNEQFF
few,TRBJ1-1,TRBV5-1,TRBD1,TGCGCCAGCAGCTTGGACAGGGGGACCTTAGGAGCTTTCTTT,CASSLDRGTLGAFF
.,TRBJ2-5,TRBV18,.,TGTGCCAGCTCACCAAAGGGAGTGTGGGAGACCCAGTACTTC,CASSPKGVWETQYF
.,TRBJ2-5,TRBV11-2,TRBD2,TGTGCCAGCAGCGAATCACTAGCGGGAGATTTAGAGACCCAGTACTTC,CASSESLAGDLETQYF
few,TRBJ1-1,TRBV7-9,.,TGTGCCAGCCTCTCGAACACTGAAGCTTTCTTT,CASLSNTEAFF
few,TRBJ2-7,TRBV27,.,TGTGCCAGCAGTACAGGGATCAGCTCCTACGAGCAGTACTTC,CASSTGISSYEQYF
.,TRBJ2-3,TRBV19,TRBD1,TGTGCCAGTAGTCTTGGGACAGGTAGCACAGATACGCAGTATTTT,CASSLGTGSTDTQYF
few,TRBJ2-1,TRBV6-5,.,TGTGCCAGCAGCCTAGGACAGCGGAATGAGCAGTTCTTC,CASSLGQRNEQFF
.,TRBJ2-2,TRBV18,TRBD1,TGTGCCAGCTCACGCGACAGGGAACCCGGGGAGCTGTTTTTT,CASSRDREPGELFF
.,TRBJ2-5,TRBV4-3,.,TGCGCCAGCAGCCAGGACTTCCAAGAGACCCAGTACTTC,CASSQDFQETQYF
.,TRBJ1-1,TRBV5-1,.,TGCGCCAGCAGCTCTCAGGGAAACACTGAAGCTTTCTTT,CASSSQGNTEAFF
few,TRBJ2-3,TRBV28,TRBD2,TGTGCCAGCAGTTCAGGGAGGGCAGATACGCAGTATTTT,CASSSGRADTQYF
few,TRBJ1-1,TRBV29-1,TRBD1,TGCAGCACCCACGGCCCGGGACAGGGGGGGGGTGAAGCTTTCTTT,CSTHGPGQGGGEAFF
.,TRBJ1-1,TRBV5-4,TRBD1,TGTGCCAGCAGCTCTGGACAGGGGAACACTGAAGCTTTCTTT,CASSSGQGNTEAFF
once,TRBJ2-5,TRBV5-6,TRBD1,TGTGCCAGCGAACCTGGAGGCAGGGGGCTAGAGACCCAGTACTTC,CASEPGGRGLETQYF
.,TRBJ1-2,TRBV10-3,.,TGTGCCATCAGTGAGTCCGGGGAGGCCTATGGCTACACCTTC,CAISESGEAYGYTF
.,TRBJ2-1,TRBV6-5,TRBD1,TGTGCCAGCAGTCCGGGACAGTACAATGAGCAGTTCTTC,CASSPGQYNEQFF
few,TRBJ2-1,TRBV27,TRBD2,TGTGCCAGCAGTATCTCTAGCGGGAGAGTTTACAATGAGCAGTTCTTC,CASSISSGRVYNEQFF
.,TRBJ2-2,TRBV7-2,.,TGTGCCAGCAGCAAGAGCGAAGCCGGGGAGCTGTTTTTT,CASSKSEAGELFF
.,TRBJ1-4,TRBV18,.,TGTGCCAGCTCACCACGCGGTGATAATGAAAAACTGTTTTTT,CASSPRGDNEKLFF
few,TRBJ2-7,TRBV2,.,TGTGCCAGCCTGCGGGGGACATCCTCCTACGAGCAGTACTTC,CASLRGTSSYEQYF
.,TRBJ2-2,TRBV5-1,.,TGCGCCAGCAGTGACGGAACAGCCAGCAGGGAGCTGTTTTTT,CASSDGTASRELFF
.,TRBJ2-5,TRBV4-1,.,TGCGCCAGCAGCCAAGAGGTCCAGGTGACCCAGTACTTC,CASSQEVQVTQYF
few,TRBJ2-5,TRBV7-2,.,TGTGCCAGCAGCTTGCAACGGGAGACCCAGTACTTC,CASSLQRETQYF
few,TRBJ1-1,TRBV7-9,TRBD1,TGTGCCAGCAGCCGCTGGAGGGGGCAAATTGCCTTGGAAGCTTTCTTT,CASSRWRGQIALEAFF
few,TRBJ2-7,TRBV5-4,TRBD2,TGTGCCAGCAGCGTCGGACTAGCGGGGATCTACGAGCAGTACTTC,CASSVGLAGIYEQYF
.,TRBJ2-3,TRBV5-1,.,TGCGCCAGCAGGGATGGGACTTCCACAGATACGCAGTATTTT,CASRDGTSTDTQYF
few,TRBJ2-2,TRBV11-2,.,TGTGCCAGCAGCTCTTGGACTCTGCCCGGGGAGCTGTTTTTT,CASSSWTLPGELFF
.,TRBJ2-5,TRBV28,TRBD2,TGTGCCAGCAGTTCGACTAGCGGGAGCGAGACCCAGTACTTC,CASSSTSGSETQYF
few,TRBJ2-3,TRBV7-2,TRBD2,TGTGCCAGCAGCCAACTAGCGGGAGTCCGCACAGATACGCAGTATTTT,CASSQLAGVRTDTQYF
few,TRBJ1-1,TRBV30,.,TGTGCCTGCGGGGGCGGGAGTGAAGCTTTCTTT,CACGGGSEAFF
few,TRBJ2-5,TRBV5-6,TRBD2,TGTGCCAGCAGCGCACCGACTAGCGGGACTTGGAAGACCCAGTACTTC,CASSAPTSGTWKTQYF
few,TRBJ2-1,TRBV25-1,TRBD2,TGTGCCAGCAGTCGGGGGGGGCAAAACCATGAGCAGTTCTTC,CASSRGGQNHEQFF
.,TRBJ2-2,TRBV27,TRBD2,TGTGCCAGCAGTTTAGGGGGACTAGGTTCCGGGGAGCTGTTTTTT,CASSLGGLGSGELFF
.,TRBJ2-5,TRBV29-1,.,TGCAGCGTTGAAAGGGGCAGGGGAGAGACCCAGTACTTC,CSVERGRGETQYF